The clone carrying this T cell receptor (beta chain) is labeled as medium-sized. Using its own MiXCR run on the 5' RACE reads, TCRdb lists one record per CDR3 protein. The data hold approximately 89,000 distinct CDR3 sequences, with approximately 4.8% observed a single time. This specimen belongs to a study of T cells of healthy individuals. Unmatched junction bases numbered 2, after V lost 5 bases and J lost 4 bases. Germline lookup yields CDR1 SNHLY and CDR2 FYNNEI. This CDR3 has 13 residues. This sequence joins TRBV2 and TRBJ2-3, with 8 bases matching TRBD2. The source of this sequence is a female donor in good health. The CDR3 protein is CASSQLAADTQYF. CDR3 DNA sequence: TGTGCCAGCAGTCAACTAGCGGCAGATACGCAGTATTTT.